This T cell receptor beta chain was sequenced during a study of blood T cell repertoires in COVID-19. Across the study: Donors in the United States, Italy and Spain gave samples during acute or convalescent COVID-19. From T cells, B-cell-depleted T cells, or PBMCs came the material, which was cDNA or gDNA.

Authors' analysis steps: Amplification of reference gene primers provided the estimated nucleated cell counts. The assay was immunoSEQ multiplex PCR, and TCRdb's table has in-frame clones only and misses some. V and J calls and clone size are as listed in that table; D and trimming were resolved from the DNA. The repertoire consists of a few hundred thousand clones, with roughly 86% occurring once and the leading ten covering 1.5% to 2%. CDR3 size: 15 residues. CDR1 SNHLY and CDR2 FYNNEI come from the germline V gene. V shed 1 base and J 1 base; nucleotides not matched to a gene: 2. The rearrangement joins TRBV2 to TRBJ1-2, with TRBD1 identical over 8 bases. Input material: peripheral blood. The origin of this receptor is a woman between 45 and 60 years old with acute or convalescent COVID-19. This CDR3 reads CASSEGTGFNYGYTF. The CDR3 region has the DNA TGTGCCAGCAGTGAAGGGACAGGGTTTAACTATGGCTACACCTTC. The variable domain in full, completed from reference TRBV2 and TRBJ1-2, reads EPEVTQTPSHQVTQMGQEVILRCVPISNHLYFYWYRQILGQKVEFLVSFYNNEISEKSEIFDDQFSVERPDGSNFTLKIRSTKLEDSAMYFCASSEGTGFNYGYTFGSGTRLTVV.